This T cell receptor beta chain was identified in a study of T cell repertoires in cytomegalovirus infection. Findings and caveats of the study: Frequencies of public TCR beta families were cumulated, and this identified carriers of CMV plus the relevant HLA.

The CDR3 has 16 residues. The germline V gene has CDR1 SEHNR and CDR2 FQNEAQ (reference sequence). Between the trimmed V and J ends, which lost 5 bases and 0 bases, there was a span of 14 bases. Worth noting for this clonotype: Its specificity is unknown.

TCRdb used MiXCR to reprocess the reads, holding one entry per CDR3 protein. The sample shows about 150,000 distinct CDR3 sequences, around 24% of them seen only once. This clonotype was obtained from a human donor in good health (CMV status not recorded). Some clones in this sample may be carry-over from other donors' samples. The sample consisted of PBMCs. V is TRBV7-9 and J is TRBJ1-3; D gene uncertain. In DNA form, the CDR3 reads TGTGCCAGCAGCGCCTCAGGACTGATCTCTGGAAACACCATATATTTT. Protein sequence: CASSASGLISGNTIYF.